This T cell receptor (beta chain) was identified in a study of shared clonotypes between healthy human individuals. Sequencing was performed with immunoSEQ multiplex PCR; in TCRdb, only in-frame clones are kept and a portion is missing. The sample has about 1 million clones; approximately 70% are singletons. For this clone: Its specificity is unknown.

General observations from the study: A few donors had roughly 5.2% of their naive CD4 clonotypes in common. The diversity represented, both genetic and in exposure history, was limited by few donors.

The sequenced material came from memory CD4+ T cells sorted from blood. Subset given: CD45RA-negative fraction. The receptor comes from a man aged 18 to 29 in good health.

This chain's CDR3 is CASSPRLASSSYEQYF. Here the CDR3 DNA reads TGCGCCAGCAGCCCGCGACTAGCGAGTAGCTCCTACGAGCAGTACTTC. The rearrangement joins TRBV5-1 to TRBJ2-7; TRBD2 agrees at 8 bases. Germline CDR1 and CDR2: SGHRS and YFSETQ. The CDR3 totals 16 residues. The J segment lost 0 bases and the V segment lost 4 bases, leaving 9 bases of the junction unmatched.